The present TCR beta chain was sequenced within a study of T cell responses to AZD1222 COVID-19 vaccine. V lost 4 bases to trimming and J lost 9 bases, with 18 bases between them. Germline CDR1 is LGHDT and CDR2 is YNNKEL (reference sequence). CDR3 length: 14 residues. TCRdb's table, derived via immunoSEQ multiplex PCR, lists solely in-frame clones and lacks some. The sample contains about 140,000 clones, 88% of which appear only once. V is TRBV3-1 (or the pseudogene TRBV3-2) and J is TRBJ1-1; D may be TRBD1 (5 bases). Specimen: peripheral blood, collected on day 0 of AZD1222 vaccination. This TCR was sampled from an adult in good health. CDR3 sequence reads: CASSPGFGAGKAFF. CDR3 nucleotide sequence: TGTGCCAGCAGCCCCGGATTCGGGGCAGGTAAAGCTTTCTTT.